These T cell receptor beta chains were read from a single sample in a study of beta chain features in type 1 diabetes. Data came from immunoSEQ multiplex PCR; TCRdb stores just in-frame clones and leaves some out. The data contain about 330,000 clones, 11% of them singletons. The sequencing input was naive CD4+ T cells from blood. These receptor sequences come from a woman under 40 in good health. Both conserved end residues are part of each CDR3. The order of the fields is J gene, V gene, D gene, clone size, CDR3 DNA, CDR3 protein. D genes are given only for firm matches. Size values are once, few and many counts, or a class for expanded clones, and some rows have none.

>TRBJ1-2|TRBV21-1|-|few
TGTGCCAGCAGCAAGCTGGGCTCCTATGGCTACACCTTC
CASSKLGSYGYTF
>TRBJ2-7|TRBV6-1|-|-
TGTGCCAGCAGTGTTGGGCAGGCCGAGGGCTACGAGCAGTACTTC
CASSVGQAEGYEQYF
>TRBJ2-1|TRBV5-5|TRBD1|-
TGTGCCAGCAGCTTAATCCTAGGGGGCGAGGGGCAGTTCTTC
CASSLILGGEGQFF
>TRBJ1-5|TRBV28|TRBD1|-
TGTGCCAGCAGTCCACCAAGGACAGGTCTACAGCCCCAGCATTTT
CASSPPRTGLQPQHF
>TRBJ1-1|TRBV9|-|few
TGTGCCAGCAGCGTCACAGGGTCGACTGAAGCTTTCTTT
CASSVTGSTEAFF
>TRBJ2-3|TRBV14|TRBD2|few
TGTGCCAGCAGCCAGACTAGCTCTACGCAGTATTTT
CASSQTSSTQYF
>TRBJ1-2|TRBV4-2|-|few
TGTGCCAGCAGCCAGCCCCAGGAAAACTATGGCTACACCTTC
CASSQPQENYGYTF
>TRBJ1-5|TRBV7-2|-|-
TGTGCCAGCAGCCCCAACCGGGGGAATCAGCCCCAGCATTTT
CASSPNRGNQPQHF
>TRBJ2-3|TRBV18|TRBD2|-
TGTGCCAGCCGTTTTTGGGCGGGAGCAAACACAGATACGCAGTATTTT
CASRFWAGANTDTQYF
>TRBJ2-1|TRBV15|-|-
TGTGCCACCAGCAGAGATATTTCCTCCTACAATGAGCAGTTCTTC
CATSRDISSYNEQFF
>TRBJ2-6|TRBV6-5|-|few
TGTGCCAGCAGTCCACTCGTCTCTGGGGCCAACGTCCTGACTTTC
CASSPLVSGANVLTF
>TRBJ2-7|TRBV28|-|few
TGTGCCAGCAGTGTAGACTACTACGAGCAGTACTTC
CASSVDYYEQYF
>TRBJ2-5|TRBV18|-|-
TGTGCCAGCTCACGCGGAGATCAAGAGACCCAGTACTTC
CASSRGDQETQYF
>TRBJ1-2|TRBV4-1|-|few
TGCGCCAGCAGCCGGCGGGAAGACCCCGGCGGGGGCTACACCTTC
CASSRREDPGGGYTF
>TRBJ2-1|TRBV18|TRBD2|-
TGTGCCAGCTCACCAGGACTAGCGGGAGTCAATGAGCAGTTCTTC
CASSPGLAGVNEQFF
>TRBJ2-5|TRBV5-1|-|-
TGCGCCAGCAGCTTTGGGCAGTGGGAGACCCAGTACTTC
CASSFGQWETQYF
>TRBJ2-5|TRBV6-5|TRBD1|-
TGTGCCAGCAGTTACCTTCCGGGGCCAGGGGGAGAGACCCAGTACTTC
CASSYLPGPGGETQYF
>TRBJ2-1|TRBV18|TRBD2|few
TGTGCCAGCTCCCCTCTAGCGGGAGAAGGTAATGAGCAGTTCTTC
CASSPLAGEGNEQFF
>TRBJ2-4|TRBV15|-|many
TGTGCCACCAGCAGAGATGGTAATAGAGCGTTGATTCAGTACTTC
CATSRDGNRALIQYF
>TRBJ2-3|TRBV6-1|TRBD2|-
TGTGCCAGCAGTGAAAGGGCTAGCGGGAGCACAGATACGCAGTATTTT
CASSERASGSTDTQYF
>TRBJ1-1|TRBV7-9|-|few
TGTGCCAGCAGCTTAGAGTCCCGGACTGAAGCTTTCTTT
CASSLESRTEAFF
>TRBJ2-7|TRBV2|-|few
TGTGCCAGCAATAGAGTCTACGAGCAGTACTTC
CASNRVYEQYF
>TRBJ2-3|TRBV2|TRBD2|few
TGTGCCAGCGTACTAGCGGGAGTTTTCGCAGATACGCAGTATTTT
CASVLAGVFADTQYF
>TRBJ1-1|TRBV19|-|-
TGTGCCAGCACAGGGCCCGGGGACACTGAAGCTTTCTTT
CASTGPGDTEAFF
>TRBJ2-7|TRBV27|-|-
TGTGCCAGCAGACGGTCCAGGGATCGCGAGCAGTACTTC
CASRRSRDREQYF
>TRBJ1-3|TRBV30|TRBD1|-
TGTGCCTGGAGTGTAGCGGGCAGGGGGATCTCTGGAAACACCATATATTTT
CAWSVAGRGISGNTIYF
>TRBJ2-7|TRBV27|TRBD2|few
TGTGCCAGCAGTCCCCGGGGGGTTAGCTCCTACGAGCAGTACTTC
CASSPRGVSSYEQYF
>TRBJ2-4|TRBV5-4|-|few
TGTGCCAGCAGCTGGAAACAGGGAAGCAAAAACATTCAGTACTTC
CASSWKQGSKNIQYF
>TRBJ2-7|TRBV28|TRBD1|-
TGTGCCAGCACCACCGGGACAGGGTGGACCTACGAGCAGTACTTC
CASTTGTGWTYEQYF
>TRBJ2-4|TRBV9|TRBD2|few
TGTGCCAGCAGCGTAGGCGGGAGTGGGGTTCAGTACTTC
CASSVGGSGVQYF
>TRBJ2-2|TRBV19|TRBD1|-
TGTGCCAGTAGTATCCCCCTTTTTGGACAGGCCGGGGAGCTGTTTTTT
CASSIPLFGQAGELFF
>TRBJ2-1|TRBV27|-|-
TGTGCCAGCAGACCTGGGGCTGTAAACAATGAGCAGTTCTTC
CASRPGAVNNEQFF
>TRBJ2-7|TRBV7-2|-|-
TGTGCCAGCAGCTTTAATTTGGCTAGCGTTTCCTACGAGCAGTACTTC
CASSFNLASVSYEQYF
>TRBJ2-6|TRBV18|-|-
TGTGCCAGCTCACGACAGGCCTCTGGGGCCAACGTCCTGACTTTC
CASSRQASGANVLTF
>TRBJ2-1|TRBV29-1|-|-
TGCAGCGTTCGCATGGGAGGCAATGAGCAGTTCTTC
CSVRMGGNEQFF
>TRBJ2-1|TRBV4-3|-|few
TGCGCCAGCAGCCAAGGGGCGGGACCAACTAATGAGCAGTTCTTC
CASSQGAGPTNEQFF
>TRBJ2-7|TRBV29-1|TRBD2|-
TGCAGCGTCGCCGGGACTAGCGGGAGATTGTACGAGCAGTACTTC
CSVAGTSGRLYEQYF
>TRBJ2-7|TRBV5-1|TRBD1|few
TGCGCCAGCAGCCCGGACAGGGTACCTTACGAGCAGTACTTC
CASSPDRVPYEQYF
>TRBJ2-7|TRBV7-3|-|-
TGTGCCAGCAGCCCAGGGGTCCCCGGGCACGAGCAGTACTTC
CASSPGVPGHEQYF
>TRBJ2-7|TRBV4-1|TRBD1|-
TGCGCCAGCAGCCCTGGACAGGGGGCAATCTACGAGCAGTACTTC
CASSPGQGAIYEQYF
>TRBJ2-1|TRBV2|-|-
TGTGCCAGCAGGGACGGGGACTTCTCCTACAATGAGCAGTTCTTC
CASRDGDFSYNEQFF
>TRBJ2-2|TRBV18|TRBD1|-
TGTGCCAGCTCACCAACAGGGGCGAACACCGGGGAGCTGTTTTTT
CASSPTGANTGELFF
>TRBJ2-3|TRBV7-3|TRBD2|few
TGTGCCAGCAGCTTACTAGGACTAGCGGGACTGGGGGATACGCAGTATTTT
CASSLLGLAGLGDTQYF
>TRBJ2-1|TRBV30|TRBD1|few
TGTGCCTGGAGCGGGACAGGGGGATTCAATGAGCAGTTCTTC
CAWSGTGGFNEQFF